The T cell receptor (beta chain) described here comes from a study of control samples from healthy donors and cancer patients. The CDR3 covers 16 residues. Trimming cost V 5 bases and J 0 bases; bases outside gene matches: 6. CDR1 LNHDA and CDR2 SQIVND come from the germline V gene (reference sequence). The repertoire was sequenced with immunoSEQ multiplex PCR; TCRdb's copy has only in-frame clones and lacks some. The table includes 97,000 or so clones, about 90% detected once. The V and J genes are TRBV19 and TRBJ2-7, with 11 bases matching TRBD2. Sample: blood. The TCR comes from a woman aged 18-30 years in good health. CDR3 sequence reads: CASSAVTSGSSYEQYF. For the CDR3, the DNA is TGTGCCAGTAGTGCCGTAACTAGCGGGAGCTCCTACGAGCAGTACTTC.